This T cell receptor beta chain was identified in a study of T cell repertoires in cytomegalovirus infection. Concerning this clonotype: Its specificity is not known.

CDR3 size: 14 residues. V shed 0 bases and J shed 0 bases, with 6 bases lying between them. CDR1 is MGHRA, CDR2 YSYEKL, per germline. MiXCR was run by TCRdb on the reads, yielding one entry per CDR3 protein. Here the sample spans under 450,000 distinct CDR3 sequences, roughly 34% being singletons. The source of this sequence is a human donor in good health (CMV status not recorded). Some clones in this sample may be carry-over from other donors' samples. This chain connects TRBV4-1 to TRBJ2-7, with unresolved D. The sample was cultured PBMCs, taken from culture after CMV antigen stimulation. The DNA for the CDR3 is TGCGCCAGCAGCCAAGATCTGGGCTCCTACGAGCAGTACTTC. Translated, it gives CASSQDLGSYEQYF.